Following are 14 T cell receptor beta chains from one sample sequenced in a study. TCRdb fed the 5' RACE reads into MiXCR, producing one record per CDR3 protein. The sample yields tens of thousands of distinct CDR3 sequences, about a sixth seen once. Sequenced input: naive CD4+ T cells sorted from blood. Subset denoted: naive CD4+ T cells, CD4+CD45RA+CD25-. The source is a female donor with breast cancer.

This clonotype was picked up many times. This chain uses TRBV6-1 with TRBJ2-2; TRBD1 is a possible D gene (7 bases). The CDR3 has 15 residues. CDR1 MNHNS and CDR2 SASEGT come from the germline V gene. V was cut by 6 bases and J by 5 bases, with 16 bases left in between. The CDR3 spells CASSRRDRRTGELFF. CDR3 bases: TGTGCCAGCAGCAGGCGGGACAGAAGGACCGGGGAGCTGTTTTTT.

This clonotype was recorded at least ten times. This chain connects TRBV3-1 to TRBJ2-1; TRBD2 agrees at 10 bases. V dropped 4 bases and J dropped 7; count of bases not matched to a gene: 7. This CDR3 is built from 15 residues. CDR1 is LGHDT and CDR2 is YNNKEL in the germline V gene (reference sequence). CDR3 in DNA: TGTGCCAGCAGCCCCCCCGGACTAGCGGTGAATGAGCAGTTCTTC. Translating gives CASSPPGLAVNEQFF.

The V gene is TRBV2, the J gene TRBJ2-2; weak D call: TRBD1 (6 bases). CDR3 length equals 15 residues. The germline CDR1 and CDR2 sequences are SNHLY and FYNNEI. The V and J ends lost 5 bases and 0 bases respectively, with 10 bases between them. CDR3: CASSSQGTNTGELFF. The CDR3 coding sequence is TGTGCCAGCAGTTCTCAGGGGACGAACACCGGGGAGCTGTTTTTT.

This clonotype was seen more than once but under ten times. This chain connects TRBV5-1 to TRBJ2-7; D is possibly TRBD2 (5 bases). The CDR3 contains 15 residues. The V and J ends lost 2 bases and 3 bases respectively, with 15 bases between them. CDR1 and CDR2 from the germline V gene are SGHRS and YFSETQ. This CDR3 reads CASSLSAESIYEQYF. The DNA of the CDR3 is TGCGCCAGCAGCTTATCAGCGGAGAGTATCTACGAGCAGTACTTC.

The chain employs TRBV11-1 and TRBJ2-2; D could derive from TRBD1 or TRBD2 (6 bases each). Germline V lookup: CDR1 SGHAT, CDR2 FQDESV (reference sequence). This CDR3 has 15 residues. The germline V and J ends were trimmed by 3 bases and 1 base, with 9 bases remaining between them. CDR3 in DNA: TGTGCCAGCAGCTTGGGGGGCCGGAACACCGGGGAGCTGTTTTTT. Protein sequence: CASSLGGRNTGELFF.

This clonotype has more than one count but fewer than ten. V gene TRBV7-6 combines with J gene TRBJ2-2; the match to TRBD2 covers 8 bases. Germline values: CDR1 SGHVS, CDR2 FNYEAQ. V gave up 7 bases and J gave up 2 bases; unmatched junction bases: 9. The CDR3 has 16 residues. CDR3 sequence reads: CASTQQTSANTGELFF. The DNA of the CDR3 is TGTGCCAGCACCCAACAGACTAGCGCAAACACCGGGGAGCTGTTTTTT.

This clonotype has a count of ten or more. This chain connects TRBV6-5 to TRBJ2-1; D call uncertain. Trimming cost V 5 bases and J 7 bases, with 18 bases left between them. The CDR3 runs to 15 residues. Germline V CDR1 and CDR2: MNHEY, SVGAGI. The CDR3 here is CASSLFLPDRNEQFF. The CDR3 DNA follows: TGTGCCAGCAGTCTATTCCTACCGGATCGGAATGAGCAGTTCTTC.

This clonotype was observed a handful of times. The V gene is TRBV30, the J gene TRBJ1-4; D is undetermined. The CDR3 loop spans 11 amino acids. The V gene's germline CDR1 is GTSNPN and CDR2 SVGIG (reference sequence). The ends were cut back, 0 bases at V and 8 bases at J, with 4 bases in the middle. The CDR3 loop is CAWSVKEKLFF. CDR3 sequence (DNA): TGTGCCTGGAGTGTGAAAGAAAAACTGTTTTTT.

The chain joins TRBV20-1 to TRBJ2-7; 10 bases align to TRBD2. The CDR3 runs 13 residues. The germline gives CDR1 DFQATT, CDR2 SNEGSKA (reference sequence). The V gene end was trimmed by 6 bases and the J gene end by 3 bases; junction bases not matched to a gene: 5. Here the CDR3 reads CSATRTSGYEQYF. The CDR3 DNA follows: TGCAGTGCGACACGGACTAGCGGCTACGAGCAGTACTTC.

Comments on this clonotype: A single base separates this from a much larger clone, so it may be a read error. The chain couples TRBV29-1 to TRBJ1-3; D might be TRBD1 (5 bases). This CDR3 is built from 14 residues. Germline CDR1 SQVTM, CDR2 ANQGSEA. The CDR3 sequence is CSVWTPSSGDTIYF. The DNA for the CDR3 is TGCAGCGTTTGGACACCCAGCTCTGGAGACACCATATATTTT.

This clonotype was detected many times. The chain links TRBV5-1 to TRBJ2-2; 8 bases agree with TRBD2. Per germline, CDR1 SGHRS and CDR2 YFSETQ. The V segment lost 3 bases and the J segment 4 bases; nucleotides outside the gene matches: 5. The CDR3 spans 15 residues. The CDR3 DNA reads as TGCGCCAGCAGCTCAGGCGGGGGGCTCACCGGGGAGCTGTTTTTT. It encodes CASSSGGGLTGELFF.

CDR3 loop: CASSQGYSGVVGYF. CDR3 DNA sequence: TGTGCCAGCAGCCAAGGCTATAGCGGGGTTGTGGGGTATTTT. The gene calls are TRBV3-1 and TRBJ2-3; TRBD2 aligns across 8 bases. Germline-derived CDR1 and CDR2 are LGHDT and YNNKEL (reference sequence). The trim removed 1 base at V and 14 bases at J, leaving 11 bases unmatched. The CDR3 contains 14 residues.

The chain recombines TRBV27 with TRBJ1-2; the D is unclear. CDR1 is MNHEY, CDR2 SMNVEV, per germline (reference sequence). The CDR3 has 13 residues. V lost 5 bases, J lost 4 bases, and 11 bases lay in between. This chain's CDR3 is CASSRGRLYGYTF. The CDR3 DNA sequence: TGTGCCAGCAGTCGCGGCCGCCTCTATGGCTACACCTTC.

The chain joins TRBV7-2 to TRBJ2-3; D is unclear. The CDR3 sequence is 14 residues long. V was shortened by 5 bases and J by 1 base, with 10 bases between the two germline ends. From germline, CDR1 is SGHTA and CDR2 FQGNSA. CDR3 protein: CASSPTHGTDTQYF. CDR3 in DNA: TGTGCCAGCAGCCCAACCCACGGCACAGATACGCAGTATTTT.